One and the same sample provided the 11 T cell receptor beta chains below, sequenced in a study of cytomegalovirus exposure and HLA in healthy donors (dated by TCRdb to about 2017). The method behind the library was the immunoSEQ multiplex PCR assay. The multiplex PCR relied on a mix of 60 forward primers for TCR Vbeta segments and 13 reverse primers for TCR Jbeta segments. Here the immuneACCESS table is served through TCRdb, limited to in-frame sequences with V and J called. Missing clones are a known gap in these copies; in checked studies unresolved V genes cover under half, and the rest lacks a known reason. In this sample the table shows 100,000 to 150,000 clones, roughly 74% of which occur a single time. The ten largest make up approximately 3.9% of the sample. Input material: PBMCs. The origin of the receptors is a woman in her forties or fifties in good health and CMV-seropositive.

The chain combines TRBV19 with TRBJ1-5; 8 bases are a match to TRBD1. The CDR3 has 15 amino acids. J lost 1 base, V lost 7 bases, and 6 bases had no gene match. The V gene's germline CDR1 is LNHDA and CDR2 SQIVND (reference sequence). The CDR3 reads CASKAGTGSNQPQHF. CDR3 nucleotides: TGTGCCAGTAAAGCCGGGACAGGAAGCAATCAGCCCCAGCATTTT.

The V gene is TRBV27, the J gene TRBJ1-3, with TRBD1 matching over 8 bases. This CDR3 contains 16 residues. V was clipped by 3 bases and J by 4 bases; unmatched bases: 8. CDR1 and CDR2 (germline): MNHEY, SMNVEV (reference sequence). The DNA for the CDR3 is TGTGCCAGCAGTTTGCGCTACGGGACAGGAGGAAACACCATATATTTT. It encodes CASSLRYGTGGNTIYF.

This chain connects TRBV4-3 to TRBJ2-7, with D perhaps TRBD2 (6 bases). The V end was cut by 1 base, the J end by 0 bases, with 13 bases between. Germline V gives CDR1 LGHNA, CDR2 YSLEER. The CDR3 is 16 amino acids. The CDR3 DNA sequence: TGCGCCAGCAGCCAAGGAGTCGACGGGAGCTCCTACGAGCAGTACTTC. Encoded protein: CASSQGVDGSSYEQYF.

This rearrangement joins TRBV19 to TRBJ2-7; TRBD1 might be the D (5 bases). Germline CDR1 LNHDA, CDR2 SQIVND (reference sequence). V lost 6 bases and J 7 bases, leaving 19 bases between the germline ends. The length of the CDR3 is 14 residues. The CDR3 sequence: CASSLQGRGREQYF. The CDR3 nucleotides are TGTGCCAGTAGCTTGCAGGGCAGAGGACGGGAGCAGTACTTC.

The chain has TRBV7-9 and TRBJ2-7, with D possibly matching TRBD1 (6 bases). This CDR3 region has 15 residues. Trimming took off 5 bases at V and 4 bases at J, with 18 bases between the two ends. Germline V gives CDR1 SEHNR, CDR2 FQNEAQ (reference sequence). CDR3: CASSDAGTSLYEQYF. In DNA form, the CDR3 reads TGTGCCAGCAGCGACGCCGGGACAAGCCTATACGAGCAGTACTTC. The full variable domain, completed using reference TRBV7-9 and TRBJ2-7, is DTGVSQNPRHKITKRGQNVTFRCDPISEHNRLYWYRQTLGQGPEFLTYFQNEAQLEKSRLLSDRFSAERPKGSFSTLEIQRTEQGDSAMYLCASSDAGTSLYEQYFGPGTRLTVT.

As regards this clone: The sample holds other DNA sequences that translate to the same CDR3. This chain links TRBV7-2 with TRBJ1-3; TRBD1 is a possible D gene (5 bases). The CDR3 runs to 15 residues. Germline CDR1 and CDR2: SGHTA and FQGNSA. Trimming took 3 bases from V and 0 from J, leaving 9 bases between them. CDR3 amino acids: CASSFGASSGNTIYF. The CDR3 region has the DNA TGTGCCAGCAGCTTTGGGGCTAGCTCTGGAAACACCATATATTTT.

This sequence joins TRBV11-2 and TRBJ1-2; 9 nucleotides agree with TRBD1. This CDR3 comprises 15 residues. Germline trimming cut 7 bases from V and 4 bases from J; bases unmatched to any gene: 10. Germline CDR1 is SGHAT and CDR2 is FQNNGV. The CDR3 DNA is TGTGCCAGCACTCCACAGGGGGCGTCCGTCTATGGCTACACCTTC. This translates into CASTPQGASVYGYTF.

This clone was counted a few times. This sample also contains other DNA sequences that code for the same CDR3. The chain joins TRBV28 to TRBJ2-5; 10 bases agree with TRBD1. The CDR3 is made up of 14 amino acids. V shed 6 bases and J 4 bases; nucleotides not matched to a gene: 5. Germline-derived CDR1 and CDR2 are MDHEN and SYDVKM. The CDR3 spells CASSRGQGRETQYF. CDR3 bases: TGTGCCAGCAGCCGGGGACAGGGGAGAGAGACCCAGTACTTC.

This chain joins TRBV6-1 and TRBJ2-3, with 7 bases aligning to TRBD1. Germline values: CDR1 MNHNS, CDR2 SASEGT. Germline trimming cut 6 bases from V and 2 bases from J; bases unmatched to any gene: 5. The CDR3 spans 14 residues. The CDR3 is CASRSDRATDTQYF. CDR3 bases: TGTGCCAGCAGATCCGACAGGGCCACAGATACGCAGTATTTT.

This chain connects TRBV7-8 to TRBJ2-2; 9 positions match TRBD1. The junction had 7 bases not matched to a gene; V was cut back by 1 base and J by 4 bases. The germline V gene encodes CDR1 SGHVS and CDR2 FQNEAQ. The CDR3 length is 17 residues. In DNA form, the CDR3 reads TGTGCCAGCAGCTTAGTTTGGACAGGGGCGAGCACCGGGGAGCTGTTTTTT. Protein sequence: CASSLVWTGASTGELFF.

V usage is TRBV19 and J usage is TRBJ1-5; D unclear. This CDR3 is built from 13 residues. The germline V and J ends were trimmed by 3 bases and 4 bases, with 7 bases remaining between them. In germline, CDR1 is LNHDA, CDR2 SQIVND (reference sequence). The CDR3 nucleotides read TGTGCCAGTAGTATGGCAGAAAATCAGCCCCAGCATTTT. Residues: CASSMAENQPQHF.